These 5 T cell receptor beta chains were all obtained from the same sample, sequenced in a study of shared clonotypes between healthy human individuals. Assay used: immunoSEQ multiplex PCR; TCRdb lists only in-frame clones, some missing. The profile covers 2 million to 2.5 million clones, with about 94% appearing a single time and about 0.13% taken by the ten largest. The sequenced sample consisted of naive CD4+ T cells sorted from blood. Subset noted: CD45RA+ positively selected. These TCRs come from a man younger than 35 in good health.

The V call is TRBV6-1, the J call TRBJ2-7, with 8 bases that match TRBD2. The CDR3 spans 14 residues. V lost 7 bases and J lost 2; bases outside the gene matches: 7. The germline gives CDR1 MNHNS, CDR2 SASEGT. The DNA for the CDR3 is TGTGCCAGCACCCGGGTTAGCGGGACCTACGAGCAGTACTTC. This codes for CASTRVSGTYEQYF.

This clone has only one observation. This chain uses TRBV29-1 with TRBJ2-3; the D is unclear. V dropped 6 bases and J dropped 5 bases, with 15 bases sitting between them. The CDR3 is made up of 13 amino acids. Germline V gene lookup returns CDR1 SQVTM and CDR2 ANQGSEA. DNA of the CDR3: TGCAGCGTGGACCCCCAGCATGGAGATACGCAGTATTTT. Translated, it gives CSVDPQHGDTQYF.

V is TRBV10-1 and J is TRBJ2-3; D is undetermined. Germline V gives CDR1 WNHNN, CDR2 SYGVQD (reference sequence). The CDR3 has 13 residues. The ends were cut back, 0 bases at V and 8 bases at J, with 9 bases in the middle. The CDR3 protein is CASSESGIGTQYF. CDR3 DNA sequence: TGCGCCAGCAGTGAGTCTGGAATCGGTACGCAGTATTTT.

The chain uses TRBV25-1 and TRBJ2-7; TRBD2 matches 7 bases. Per the germline V gene, CDR1 is MGHDK and CDR2 is SYGVNS. Trimming at V came to 3 bases and at J to 0 bases, leaving 5 bases not matched to a gene. This CDR3 comprises 15 residues. The CDR3 loop reads CASSDGGGSSYEQYF. Here the CDR3 DNA reads TGTGCCAGCAGTGACGGTGGCGGGAGCTCCTACGAGCAGTACTTC.

The chain links TRBV14 to TRBJ1-2; 7 bases match TRBD1. Germline-derived CDR1 and CDR2 are SGHDN and FVKESK. This CDR3 is built from 14 residues. V was pared by 4 bases and J by 8 bases, with 10 bases of the junction left unmatched. The CDR3 loop is CASSPTGAPGGYTF. The CDR3 nucleotides are TGTGCCAGCAGCCCTACAGGGGCCCCTGGGGGCTACACCTTC. Full variable domain (remainder filled in from reference TRBV14 and TRBJ1-2): EAGVTQFPSHSVIEKGQTVTLRCDPISGHDNLYWYRRVMGKEIKFLLHFVKESKQDESGMPNNRFLAERTGGTYSTLKVQPAELEDSGVYFCASSPTGAPGGYTFGSGTRLTVV.